This T cell receptor beta chain was sequenced during a study of T cells after yellow fever vaccination. Study findings and constraints: The secondary response was weaker but peaked faster, day 5 versus 15.

Trimming took 4 bases from V and 7 from J, leaving 13 bases between them. Germline values: CDR1 SGHNT, CDR2 YENEEA. The CDR3 length is 14 residues. MiXCR was run by TCRdb on the 5' RACE reads, yielding one entry per CDR3 protein. The repertoire holds roughly 500,000 distinct CDR3 sequences, with roughly 19% as singletons. This clonotype came up a few times. As yet, its antigen is unknown. The receptor comes from a man aged 25-40 years who received the YFV17D yellow fever vaccine. This sequence joins TRBV11-3 and TRBJ2-2, with D uncertain. The sample consisted of PBMCs, taken 15 days after the yellow fever booster vaccination. The CDR3 bases are TGTGCCAGCAGCTCCAGTAGGTCCGGCGGGGAGCTGTTTTTT. Encoded protein: CASSSSRSGGELFF. Variable domain in full (rest from reference TRBV11-3 and TRBJ2-2): EAGVVQSPRYKIIEKKQPVAFWCNPISGHNTLYWYLQNLGQGPELLIRYENEEAVDDSQLPKDRFSAERLKGVDSTLKIQPAELGDSAVYLCASSSSRSGGELFFGEGSRLTVL.